Listed below are T cell receptor beta chains from one sample, sequenced in a study of beta chain features in type 1 diabetes. Assay: immunoSEQ multiplex PCR; the TCRdb copy retains only in-frame clones and omits some. The data contain a few hundred thousand clones, around 16% of them seen just once; the ten biggest clones take up 0.065% to 0.095%. Sequencing was carried out using naive CD4+ T cells from blood. All receptors derive from a man aged 25-45 years with type 1 diabetes. Each CDR3 is given with its conserved first and last residue. Each record gives: CDR3 protein, CDR3 DNA, V gene, clone size, J gene, D gene. D genes are given only for firm matches. Clone size appears in some rows only: once, few, many, or a class for an expanded clone.

CSAGTNEKLFF | TGCAGCGCGGGGACTAATGAAAAACTGTTTTTT | TRBV29-1 | NA | TRBJ1-4 | NA
CASTSGLGANVLTF | TGTGCCAGCACCTCAGGCCTTGGGGCCAACGTCCTGACTTTC | TRBV7-6 | NA | TRBJ2-6 | NA
CASTAALNTEAFF | TGTGCCAGCACGGCGGCCTTGAACACTGAAGCTTTCTTT | TRBV27 | few | TRBJ1-1 | NA
CASSLAFKASGRFETQYF | TGTGCCAGCAGCTTAGCGTTTAAGGCTAGCGGGAGATTCGAGACCCAGTACTTC | TRBV7-6 | few | TRBJ2-5 | TRBD2
CAISDARATSYEQYF | TGTGCCATCAGTGATGCCCGGGCAACCTCCTACGAGCAGTACTTC | TRBV10-3 | NA | TRBJ2-7 | NA
CATSRGGAGGLNEQFF | TGTGCCACCAGCAGAGGGGGAGCGGGAGGGCTGAATGAGCAGTTCTTC | TRBV15 | few | TRBJ2-1 | TRBD2
CSAIGRNEQFF | TGCAGTGCTATAGGTAGGAATGAGCAGTTCTTC | TRBV20-1 | NA | TRBJ2-1 | NA
CASSPNWSTDTQYF | TGTGCCAGCAGTCCTAATTGGAGCACAGATACGCAGTATTTT | TRBV6-6 | NA | TRBJ2-3 | NA
CACTGQLLNYGYTF | TGTGCCTGCACAGGACAGTTGCTTAACTATGGCTACACCTTC | TRBV30 | few | TRBJ1-2 | NA
CAISESGGPEAFF | TGTGCCATCAGTGAGTCGGGCGGACCTGAAGCTTTCTTT | TRBV10-3 | NA | TRBJ1-1 | NA